The source of this T cell receptor beta chain is a study of T cell responses to AZD1222 COVID-19 vaccine. Broader study findings: Epitopes outside B.1.351 and B.1.1.7 mutated regions reportedly drew nearly half of spike TCRs. Baseline antibody screening turned up just a handful of seropositive AZD1222 recipients.

Germline assignment: CDR1 SGDLS and CDR2 YYNGEE. V gave up 2 bases and J gave up 3 bases, with 14 bases separating them. The CDR3 runs to 15 residues. On this clone itself: What it binds is not known.

Profiling relied on immunoSEQ multiplex PCR, and the TCRdb table lists in-frame clones only, not all of them. The profile shows about 160,000 clones, roughly nine tenths of them singletons. The chain couples TRBV9 to TRBJ1-2, with D hard to call. Sample: peripheral blood, taken 28 days after the second AZD1222 dose. The origin of this receptor is an adult who received the AZD1222 COVID-19 vaccine. CDR3 bases: TGTGCCAGCAGCGTCCGACCGATTGGGGACTATGGCTACACCTTC. Its translation: CASSVRPIGDYGYTF. Supplemented by reference TRBV9 and TRBJ1-2, the full variable domain reads DSGVTQTPKHLITATGQRVTLRCSPRSGDLSVYWYQQSLDQGLQFLIQYYNGEERAKGNILERFSAQQFPDLHSELNLSSLELGDSALYFCASSVRPIGDYGYTFGSGTRLTVV.